The clone carrying this T cell receptor (beta chain) was counted a few times. What it binds is not known. The investigators amplified TCR beta CDR3 regions from RNA transcripts. First-round RT-PCR with HTBI primers amplified the TCR CDR3 region. TCRdb analysed the multiplex PCR reads with MiXCR anew, one entry per CDR3 protein. Found here are hundreds of thousands of distinct CDR3 sequences, around 21% of them singletons; the top ten hold 34%. This record comes from a study of T cells in Graves' hyperthyroidism and ophthalmopathy. Study information: Peripheral blood was secured at the point of initial diagnosis, before any treatment. Broader study findings: In the blood, most expanded thyroid clonotypes above 0.001 appeared as well.

Germline V gene sequence: CDR1 SGHRS, CDR2 YFSETQ. The CDR3 covers 15 residues. V gave up 0 bases and J gave up 4 bases, with 14 bases separating them. Lactation, pregnancy, other autoimmune disease or uncontrolled infection led to exclusion of patients. What was sequenced was blood. The rearrangement uses TRBV5-1 and TRBJ2-7, with D unresolved. This TCR derives from a man in his thirties or forties with Graves' ophthalmopathy. CDR3 sequence (DNA): TGCGCCAGCAGCTTGGACGGCGATAGCAGGTACGAGCAGTACTTC. Its protein product is CASSLDGDSRYEQYF.